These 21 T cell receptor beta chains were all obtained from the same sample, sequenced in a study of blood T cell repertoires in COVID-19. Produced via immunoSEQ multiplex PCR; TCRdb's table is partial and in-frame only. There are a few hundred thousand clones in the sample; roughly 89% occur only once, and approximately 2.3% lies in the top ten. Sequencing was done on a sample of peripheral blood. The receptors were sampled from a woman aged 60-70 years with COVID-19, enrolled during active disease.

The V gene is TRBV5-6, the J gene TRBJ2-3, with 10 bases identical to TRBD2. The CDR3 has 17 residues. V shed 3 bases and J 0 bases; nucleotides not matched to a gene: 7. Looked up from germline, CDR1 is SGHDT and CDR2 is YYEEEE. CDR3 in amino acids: CASSSAGGTPSTDTQYF. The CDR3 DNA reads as TGTGCCAGCAGCTCAGCGGGGGGGACGCCGAGCACAGATACGCAGTATTTT.

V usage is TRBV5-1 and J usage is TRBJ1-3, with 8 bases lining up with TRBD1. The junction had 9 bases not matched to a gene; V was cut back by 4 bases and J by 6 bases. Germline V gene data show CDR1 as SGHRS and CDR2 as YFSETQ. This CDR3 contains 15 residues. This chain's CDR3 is CASSLGQGKANTIYF. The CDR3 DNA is TGCGCCAGCAGCCTTGGACAGGGAAAGGCAAACACCATATATTTT.

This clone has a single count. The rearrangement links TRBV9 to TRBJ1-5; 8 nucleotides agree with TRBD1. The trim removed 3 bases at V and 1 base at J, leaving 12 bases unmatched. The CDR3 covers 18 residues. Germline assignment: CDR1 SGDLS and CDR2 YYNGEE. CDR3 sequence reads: CASSASGQGPWSNQPQHF. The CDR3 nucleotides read TGTGCCAGCAGCGCATCCGGACAGGGCCCTTGGAGCAATCAGCCCCAGCATTTT. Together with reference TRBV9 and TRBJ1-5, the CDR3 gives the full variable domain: DSGVTQTPKHLITATGQRVTLRCSPRSGDLSVYWYQQSLDQGLQFLIQYYNGEERAKGNILERFSAQQFPDLHSELNLSSLELGDSALYFCASSASGQGPWSNQPQHFGDGTRLSIL.

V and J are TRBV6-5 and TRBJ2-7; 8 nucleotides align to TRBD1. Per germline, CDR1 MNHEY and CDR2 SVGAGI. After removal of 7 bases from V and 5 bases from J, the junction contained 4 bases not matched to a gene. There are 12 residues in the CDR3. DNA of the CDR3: TGTGCCAGCAAAAAACAGGGGGACGAGCAGTACTTC. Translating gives CASKKQGDEQYF.

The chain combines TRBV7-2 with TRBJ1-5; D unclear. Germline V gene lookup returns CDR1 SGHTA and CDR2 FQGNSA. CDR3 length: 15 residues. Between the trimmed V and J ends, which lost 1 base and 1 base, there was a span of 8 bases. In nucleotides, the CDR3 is TGTGCCAGCAGCTTAGGAGGGAAGAGCAATCAGCCCCAGCATTTT. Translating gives CASSLGGKSNQPQHF.

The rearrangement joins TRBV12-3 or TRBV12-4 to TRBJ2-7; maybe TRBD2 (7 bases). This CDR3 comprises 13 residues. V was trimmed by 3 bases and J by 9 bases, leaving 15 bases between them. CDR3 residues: CASSFLGGAGQYF. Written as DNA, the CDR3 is TGTGCCAGCAGTTTTCTGGGGGGGGCCGGGCAGTACTTC.

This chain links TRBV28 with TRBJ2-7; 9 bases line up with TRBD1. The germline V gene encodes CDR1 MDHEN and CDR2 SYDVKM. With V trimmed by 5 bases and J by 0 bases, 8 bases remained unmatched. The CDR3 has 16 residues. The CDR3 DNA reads TGTGCCAGCAGTCTCCGACCGGGACAGGGCTCCTACGAGCAGTACTTC. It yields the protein CASSLRPGQGSYEQYF.

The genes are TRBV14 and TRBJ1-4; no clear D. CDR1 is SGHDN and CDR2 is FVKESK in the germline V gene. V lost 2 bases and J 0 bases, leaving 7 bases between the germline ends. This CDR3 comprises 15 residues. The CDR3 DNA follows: TGTGCCAGCAGCCAATGGGCAACAACTAATGAAAAACTGTTTTTT. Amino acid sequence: CASSQWATTNEKLFF. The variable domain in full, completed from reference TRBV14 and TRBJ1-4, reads EAGVTQFPSHSVIEKGQTVTLRCDPISGHDNLYWYRRVMGKEIKFLLHFVKESKQDESGMPNNRFLAERTGGTYSTLKVQPAELEDSGVYFCASSQWATTNEKLFFGSGTQLSVL.

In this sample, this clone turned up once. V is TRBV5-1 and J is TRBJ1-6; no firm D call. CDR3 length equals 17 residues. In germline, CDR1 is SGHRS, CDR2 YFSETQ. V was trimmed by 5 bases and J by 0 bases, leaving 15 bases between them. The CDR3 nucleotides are TGCGCCAGCAGAGACCTCAGAGGAAGCTCCTATAATTCACCCCTCCACTTT. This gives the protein CASRDLRGSSYNSPLHF. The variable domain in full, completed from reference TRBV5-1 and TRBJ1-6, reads KAGVTQTPRYLIKTRGQQVTLSCSPISGHRSVSWYQQTPGQGLQFLFEYFSETQRNKGNFPGRFSGRQFSNSRSEMNVSTLELGDSALYLCASRDLRGSSYNSPLHFGNGTRLTVT.

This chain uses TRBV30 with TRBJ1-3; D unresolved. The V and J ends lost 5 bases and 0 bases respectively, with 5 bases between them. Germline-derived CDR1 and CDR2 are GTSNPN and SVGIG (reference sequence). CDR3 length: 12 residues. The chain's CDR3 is CAWDNSGNTIYF. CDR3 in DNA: TGTGCCTGGGATAACTCTGGAAACACCATATATTTT. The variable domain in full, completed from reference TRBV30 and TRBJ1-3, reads SQTIHQWPATLVQPVGSPLSLECTVEGTSNPNLYWYRQAAGRGLQLLFYSVGIGQISSEVPQNLSASRPQDRQFILSSKKLLLSDSGFYLCAWDNSGNTIYFGEGSWLTVV.

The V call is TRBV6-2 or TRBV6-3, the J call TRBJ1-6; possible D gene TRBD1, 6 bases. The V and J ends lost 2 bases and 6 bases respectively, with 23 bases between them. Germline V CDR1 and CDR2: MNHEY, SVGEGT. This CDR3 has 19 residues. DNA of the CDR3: TGTGCCAGCAGTTACGGTTCTTATGGGGGGAGGGGGGCTAATTCACCCCTCCACTTT. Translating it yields CASSYGSYGGRGANSPLHF.

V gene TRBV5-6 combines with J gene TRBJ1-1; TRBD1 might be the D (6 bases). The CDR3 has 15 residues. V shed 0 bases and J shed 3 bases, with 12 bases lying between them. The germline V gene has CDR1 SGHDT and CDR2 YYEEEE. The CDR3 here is CASSLGYRVHTEAFF. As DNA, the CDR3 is TGTGCCAGCAGCTTGGGATACAGGGTCCACACTGAAGCTTTCTTT.

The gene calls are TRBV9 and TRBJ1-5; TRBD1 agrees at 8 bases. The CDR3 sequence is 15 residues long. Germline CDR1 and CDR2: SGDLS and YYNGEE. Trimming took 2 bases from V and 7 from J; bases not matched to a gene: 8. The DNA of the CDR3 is TGTGCCAGCAGCGTTACGGACAGGGCTGGACAGCCCCAGCATTTT. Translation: CASSVTDRAGQPQHF.

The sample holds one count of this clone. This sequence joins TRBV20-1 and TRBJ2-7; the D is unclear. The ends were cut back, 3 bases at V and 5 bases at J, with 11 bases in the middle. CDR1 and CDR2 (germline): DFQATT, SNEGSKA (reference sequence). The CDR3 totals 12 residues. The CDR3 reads CSASGLVDEQYF. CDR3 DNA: TGCAGTGCTAGTGGGCTAGTAGACGAGCAGTACTTC.

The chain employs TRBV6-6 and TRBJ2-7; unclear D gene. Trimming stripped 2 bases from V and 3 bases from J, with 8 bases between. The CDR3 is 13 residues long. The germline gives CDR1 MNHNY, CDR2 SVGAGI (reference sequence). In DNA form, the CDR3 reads TGTGCCAGCAGTTACGGTCAGGTCTACGAGCAGTACTTC. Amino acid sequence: CASSYGQVYEQYF.

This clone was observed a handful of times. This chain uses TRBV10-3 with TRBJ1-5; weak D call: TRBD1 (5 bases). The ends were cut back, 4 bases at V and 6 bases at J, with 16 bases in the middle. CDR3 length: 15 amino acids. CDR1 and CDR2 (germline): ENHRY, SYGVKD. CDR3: CAISAAGREAQPQHF. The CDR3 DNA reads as TGTGCCATCAGTGCCGCGGGCAGGGAGGCTCAGCCCCAGCATTTT.

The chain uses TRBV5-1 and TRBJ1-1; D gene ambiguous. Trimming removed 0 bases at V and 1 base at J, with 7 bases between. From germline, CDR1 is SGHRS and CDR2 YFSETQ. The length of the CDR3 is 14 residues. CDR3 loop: CASSLERSNTEAFF. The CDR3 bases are TGCGCCAGCAGCTTGGAACGGTCGAACACTGAAGCTTTCTTT.

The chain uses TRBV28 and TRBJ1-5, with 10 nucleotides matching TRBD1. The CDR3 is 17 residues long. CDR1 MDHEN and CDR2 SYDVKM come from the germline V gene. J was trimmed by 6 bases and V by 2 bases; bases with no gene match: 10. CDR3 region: CASSLSWGQGRFQPQHF. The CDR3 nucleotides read TGTGCCAGCAGTTTAAGTTGGGGACAGGGGCGGTTTCAGCCCCAGCATTTT.

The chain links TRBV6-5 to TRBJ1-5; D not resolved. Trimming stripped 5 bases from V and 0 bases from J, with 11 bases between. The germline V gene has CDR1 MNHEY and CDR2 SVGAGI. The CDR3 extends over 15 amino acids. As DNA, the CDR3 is TGTGCCAGCAGTCTAACAGATTATAGCAATCAGCCCCAGCATTTT. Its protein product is CASSLTDYSNQPQHF.

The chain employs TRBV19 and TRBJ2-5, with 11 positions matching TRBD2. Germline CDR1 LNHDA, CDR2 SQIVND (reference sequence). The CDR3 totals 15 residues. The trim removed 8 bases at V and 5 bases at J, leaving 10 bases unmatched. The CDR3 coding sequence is TGTGCCAGTTCTACTAGCGGGGGATCCTGGGAGACCCAGTACTTC. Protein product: CASSTSGGSWETQYF.

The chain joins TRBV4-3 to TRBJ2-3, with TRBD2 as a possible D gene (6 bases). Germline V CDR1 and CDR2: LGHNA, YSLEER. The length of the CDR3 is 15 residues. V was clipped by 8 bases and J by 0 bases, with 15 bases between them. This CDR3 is CASANSGGSTDTQYF. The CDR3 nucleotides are TGCGCCAGCGCCAATTCCGGGGGTAGCACAGATACGCAGTATTTT.